Below are 30 T cell receptor beta chains sequenced from a single sample in a study. TCRdb redid the calling of the reads with MiXCR, one entry per CDR3 protein. The sample has about 4,500 distinct CDR3 sequences, approximately 10% seen once. Sequencing was carried out using CD4+ T cells from peripheral blood. The receptors come from a human donor with rheumatoid arthritis.

By proportion, this clonotype is medium-sized. The chain uses TRBV5-4 and TRBJ2-5; 9 nucleotides align to TRBD1. The V gene's germline CDR1 is SGHNT and CDR2 YYREEE (reference sequence). The CDR3 sequence is 15 residues long. J was trimmed by 5 bases and V by 4 bases; bases with no gene match: 9. CDR3 loop: CASSVPGQGRETQYF. The CDR3 DNA sequence: TGTGCCAGCAGCGTACCGGGACAGGGTAGGGAGACCCAGTACTTC.

With respect to this clonotype: One end of the junction fails to match germline, which may point to a read error. The chain recombines TRBV11-2 with TRBJ2-5, with D possibly being TRBD1 or TRBD2 (5 bases each). The CDR3 has 16 amino acids. Germline CDR1 is SGHAT and CDR2 is FQNNGV. The CDR3 DNA is TGTGCCGGCAGCTCAGGAAGGGACGGCCACCAAGAGACCCAGTACTTC. Protein sequence: CAGSSGRDGHQETQYF.

The sample holds many counts of this clonotype. The chain links TRBV20-1 to TRBJ1-6; D is unclear. Germline V CDR1 and CDR2: DFQATT, SNEGSKA (reference sequence). V lost 7 bases, J lost 3 bases, and 10 bases lay in between. The CDR3 covers 13 residues. This chain's CDR3 is CSGLEDYNSPLHF. The DNA of the CDR3 is TGCAGTGGGCTCGAAGACTATAATTCACCCCTCCACTTT.

The chain uses TRBV7-8 and TRBJ2-1; D gene ambiguous. Trimming cost V 1 base and J 5 bases, with 3 bases left between them. Per the germline V gene, CDR1 is SGHVS and CDR2 is FQNEAQ. CDR3 length: 12 residues. CDR3 sequence reads: CASSLGDNEQFF. CDR3 coding DNA: TGTGCCAGCAGCTTAGGTGACAATGAGCAGTTCTTC.

This clonotype was counted many times. The J gene is TRBJ2-1, the V gene TRBV12-3 or TRBV12-4; D might be TRBD1 or TRBD2, each matching 5 bases. V was cut by 5 bases and J by 6 bases, with 17 bases left in between. This CDR3 has 15 residues. The CDR3 DNA follows: TGTGCCAGCAGTCTGGGACGCCAGCATCGCAATGAGCAGTTCTTC. Residues: CASSLGRQHRNEQFF.

This clonotype is classed as medium-sized (0.01 to 0.1%). This sequence joins TRBV20-1 and TRBJ2-7; 10 positions match TRBD2. Unmatched junction bases numbered 15, after V lost 3 bases and J lost 4 bases. This CDR3 is built from 17 residues. The germline CDR1 and CDR2 sequences are DFQATT and SNEGSKA (reference sequence). CDR3 sequence (DNA): TGCAGTGCTAGGCCCCCCTTACTAGCGGGACTGGAATACGAGCAGTACTTC. Protein product: CSARPPLLAGLEYEQYF.

This clonotype is classed as medium-sized (0.01 to 0.1%). This rearrangement joins TRBV11-2 to TRBJ2-7; D remains unclear. V lost 3 bases, J lost 3 bases, and 9 bases lay in between. Germline V CDR1 and CDR2: SGHAT, FQNNGV. CDR3 size: 13 residues. In DNA form, the CDR3 reads TGTGCCAGCAGCTTGCCTTCGGGCTACGAGCAGTACTTC. Amino acids: CASSLPSGYEQYF.

This clonotype has ten or more counts. The chain joins TRBV5-1 to TRBJ2-1, with TRBD2 matching over 14 bases. CDR3 size: 15 residues. V dropped 4 bases and J dropped 8; count of bases not matched to a gene: 5. The V gene's germline CDR1 is SGHRS and CDR2 YFSETQ. CDR3 DNA: TGCGCCAGCAGCCCAGGGACTAGCGGGAGAGATGAGCAGTTCTTC. It encodes CASSPGTSGRDEQFF.

This clonotype occurred many times. The gene calls are TRBV11-2 and TRBJ2-7; possible D gene TRBD2, 6 bases. V lost 5 bases, J lost 0 bases, and 11 bases lay in between. Germline values: CDR1 SGHAT, CDR2 FQNNGV. The CDR3 is 14 amino acids. The CDR3 nucleotides read TGTGCCAGCAGCCCCCGGAGGGACTCCTACGAGCAGTACTTC. As protein: CASSPRRDSYEQYF.

A note on this clonotype: Compared with germline, one end of the junction differs, possibly owing to a read error. CDR3 in DNA: TGTGCCAGCAGTGAACCGGGTGCCGATACGCCGTCTTGG. Translating gives CASSEPGADTPSW. This chain connects TRBV6-1 to TRBJ2-3; D remains unclear. From germline, CDR1 is MNHNS and CDR2 SASEGT. The CDR3 contains 13 residues.

There are many counts of this clonotype. This rearrangement joins TRBV19 to TRBJ2-1, with TRBD2 matching 15 bases. The germline V gene encodes CDR1 LNHDA and CDR2 SQIVND (reference sequence). This CDR3 contains 13 residues. V was pared by 5 bases and J by 15 bases, with 5 bases of the junction left unmatched. CDR3 amino acids: CASSSRTSGRGFF. The CDR3 region has the DNA TGTGCCAGTAGTTCACGGACTAGCGGGAGGGGGTTCTTC.

Within the sample, this clonotype is medium-sized. CDR3: CAGGRGNTEAFF. For the CDR3, the DNA is TGTGCCGGGGGTAGAGGGAACACTGAAGCTTTCTTT. The chain carries TRBV30 and TRBJ1-1; D is perhaps TRBD1 (5 bases). The germline V gene encodes CDR1 GTSNPN and CDR2 SVGIG (reference sequence). The CDR3 spans 12 residues. The V end lost 8 bases, the J end lost 1 base, and 11 bases lay between the germline ends.

This clonotype has just one count. The V gene is TRBV4-1, the J gene TRBJ2-7; D is perhaps TRBD1 (6 bases). The CDR3 has 20 residues. Germline V gene data show CDR1 as MGHRA and CDR2 as YSYEKL. Trimming pared 2 bases from V and 0 bases from J, leaving 26 bases between. The CDR3 sequence is CASSQPITGLAMMSSYEQYF. The CDR3 region has the DNA TGCGCCAGCAGCCAACCAATAACAGGGTTAGCGATGATGAGCTCCTACGAGCAGTACTTC.

The chain carries TRBV10-3 and TRBJ2-1, with 9 bases fitting TRBD2. Germline CDR1 is ENHRY and CDR2 is SYGVKD. Trimming cost V 0 bases and J 5 bases; bases outside gene matches: 5. This CDR3 has 16 amino acids. The CDR3 region has the DNA TGTGCCATCAGTGAGTCCCCTAGCGGGGCGAACAATGAGCAGTTCTTC. Translation gives CAISESPSGANNEQFF.

By sample share, this clonotype is medium-sized. Germline and junction disagree at one end, which may indicate a read error. The chain couples TRBV2 to TRBJ2-7; possibly TRBD1 for D (5 bases). This CDR3 is built from 14 residues. CDR1 is SNHLY and CDR2 is FYNNEI in the germline V gene. CDR3: CASTEEQELYEQYF. Written as DNA, the CDR3 is TGTGCCAGCACTGAAGAACAGGAGCTGTACGAGCAGTACTTC.

V and J are TRBV30 and TRBJ2-2; either TRBD1 or TRBD2 may fit D (5 bases each). The CDR3 runs to 14 residues. Germline-derived CDR1 and CDR2 are GTSNPN and SVGIG (reference sequence). V was trimmed by 8 bases and J by 4 bases, leaving 17 bases between them. The CDR3 sequence: CAGTSEDATGELFF. In nucleotides, the CDR3 is TGTGCCGGGACGTCGGAAGACGCCACCGGGGAGCTGTTTTTT.

This clonotype has a count of ten or more. The genes are TRBV3-1 and TRBJ2-5; D unresolved. Germline CDR1 and CDR2: LGHDT and YNNKEL (reference sequence). Trimming stripped 1 base from V and 1 base from J, with 10 bases between. This CDR3 contains 15 residues. The CDR3 loop is CASSQGVGAQETQYF. CDR3 nucleotides: TGTGCCAGCAGCCAAGGCGTTGGAGCCCAAGAGACCCAGTACTTC.

There are many counts of this clonotype. V gene TRBV7-8 combines with J gene TRBJ2-7; 10 bases line up with TRBD2. The CDR3 length is 15 residues. Germline trimming cut 5 bases from V and 5 bases from J; bases unmatched to any gene: 9. The germline gives CDR1 SGHVS, CDR2 FQNEAQ. The CDR3 spells CASSPRVAGGHEQYF. The CDR3 bases are TGTGCCAGCAGCCCGCGGGTAGCGGGAGGCCACGAGCAGTACTTC.

Many counts were recorded for this clonotype. The chain is built from TRBV27 and TRBJ2-3; the D gene is possibly TRBD2 (5 bases). V was trimmed by 4 bases and J by 4 bases, leaving 18 bases between them. The CDR3 is 16 residues long. Germline lookup yields CDR1 MNHEY and CDR2 SMNVEV (reference sequence). This CDR3 reads CASSSPSLGMADTQYF. CDR3 DNA: TGTGCCAGCAGTTCGCCCTCACTAGGGATGGCAGATACGCAGTATTTT.

This clonotype qualifies as medium-sized. The chain carries TRBV5-5 and TRBJ2-5; tentatively, D is TRBD2 (6 bases). Germline CDR1 reads SGHKS; CDR2 reads YYEKEE (reference sequence). The CDR3 has 12 residues. V lost 5 bases and J 5 bases, leaving 10 bases between the germline ends. CDR3 protein: CASSREWETQYF. The CDR3 DNA is TGTGCCAGCAGTCGGGAGTGGGAGACCCAGTACTTC.

By share, this clonotype counts as medium-sized (0.01 to 0.1%). This chain joins TRBV6-5 and TRBJ2-1, with 10 bases fitting TRBD2. Germline assignment: CDR1 MNHEY and CDR2 SVGAGI. This CDR3 spans 14 amino acids. The trim removed 4 bases at V and 5 bases at J, leaving 2 bases unmatched. In DNA, the CDR3 is TGTGCCAGCAGTTCTAGCGGGAGAGACAATGAGCAGTTCTTC. Its translation is CASSSSGRDNEQFF.

This clonotype was picked up many times. This chain connects TRBV24-1 to TRBJ2-1; TRBD1 agrees at 7 bases. Germline-derived CDR1 and CDR2 are KGHDR and SFDVKD. Losses at the gene ends were 4 bases for V and 2 bases for J; bases not matched to a gene: 4. The CDR3 totals 15 residues. For the CDR3, the DNA is TGTGCCACCAGTGAAACCGGGACAGCCTACAATGAGCAGTTCTTC. Its protein is CATSETGTAYNEQFF.

The V and J genes are TRBV20-1 and TRBJ1-5; 9 bases are a match to TRBD1. CDR3 size: 13 residues. Trimming at V came to 7 bases and at J to 11 bases, leaving 12 bases not matched to a gene. Germline V gives CDR1 DFQATT, CDR2 SNEGSKA (reference sequence). This CDR3 reads CSVEEQGAKAQHF. In DNA, the CDR3 is TGCAGTGTGGAGGAACAGGGGGCTAAGGCCCAGCATTTT.

As to this clonotype: A read error is possible here, since a much larger clone lies one base away. The genes are TRBV6-1 and TRBJ1-1; the D is unclear. Germline CDR1 and CDR2: MNHNS and SASEGT. The CDR3 length is 10 residues. Trimming left V 7 bases short and J 7 bases short, with 7 bases between. CDR3 sequence (DNA): TGTGCCAGCACGCGCATTGAAGCTTTCTTT. As protein: CASTRIEAFF.

In its sample, this clonotype ranks as medium-sized. This chain links TRBV29-1 with TRBJ2-3, with D perhaps matching TRBD1 or TRBD2 (5 bases each). V was pared by 4 bases and J by 5 bases, with 22 bases between. In germline, CDR1 is SQVTM, CDR2 ANQGSEA. The CDR3 extends over 16 amino acids. The CDR3 loop is CSVVEGSGLRGDTQYF. The CDR3 DNA is TGCAGCGTTGTCGAGGGATCAGGGCTCAGAGGAGATACGCAGTATTTT.

As to this clonotype: Since a far larger clone is one base different, this is likely a read error. This chain connects TRBV6-5 to TRBJ2-1; tentative D call: TRBD2 (5 bases). V lost 6 bases, J lost 10 bases, and 19 bases lay in between. CDR1 and CDR2 (germline): MNHEY, SVGAGI. The CDR3 has 14 amino acids. As DNA, the CDR3 is TGTGCCAGCAGGGACCCCCGGGGTTCGGGCGAGCAGTTCTTC. It is translated as CASRDPRGSGEQFF.

As to this clonotype: One end of the junction is discordant with germline, which a read error may explain. The rearrangement uses TRBV29-1 and TRBJ2-7; TRBD2 matches at 10 bases. Per germline, CDR1 SQVTM and CDR2 ANQGSEA. The CDR3 is 13 residues long. CDR3 nucleotide sequence: TGCAGCGTAATAGCGGGAGGTAAATACGAGAAGTACTTC. It is translated as CSVIAGGKYEKYF.

This clonotype came up many times. J is TRBJ1-2 and V is TRBV5-4; maybe TRBD1 (6 bases). Trimming left V 3 bases short and J 4 bases short, with 16 bases between. Germline V CDR1 and CDR2: SGHNT, YYREEE (reference sequence). There are 15 residues in the CDR3. In DNA, the CDR3 is TGTGCCAGCAGCTCTCCCTCACAGGGCGGCTATGGCTACACCTTC. Translation gives CASSSPSQGGYGYTF.

In its sample, this clonotype is medium-sized (0.01 to 0.1%). The V and J genes are TRBV18 and TRBJ2-7; no firm D call. The germline V gene encodes CDR1 KGHSH and CDR2 LQKENI. The CDR3 sequence is 13 residues long. The V end lost 6 bases, the J end lost 2 bases, and 11 bases lay between the germline ends. The CDR3 DNA follows: TGTGCCAGCTCCCCAGGCCCCACCTACGAGCAGTACTTC. Protein product: CASSPGPTYEQYF.

This clonotype is labeled as large (0.1 to 1%). This chain connects TRBV11-1 to TRBJ2-1; D may be TRBD1 (7 bases). Trimming removed 0 bases at V and 12 bases at J, with 12 bases between. CDR1 is SGHAT and CDR2 is FQDESV in the germline V gene (reference sequence). The CDR3 spans 13 residues. The DNA for the CDR3 is TGTGCCAGCAGCTTAGCGCGGGACAGTTGGCAGTTCTTC. Translation: CASSLARDSWQFF.